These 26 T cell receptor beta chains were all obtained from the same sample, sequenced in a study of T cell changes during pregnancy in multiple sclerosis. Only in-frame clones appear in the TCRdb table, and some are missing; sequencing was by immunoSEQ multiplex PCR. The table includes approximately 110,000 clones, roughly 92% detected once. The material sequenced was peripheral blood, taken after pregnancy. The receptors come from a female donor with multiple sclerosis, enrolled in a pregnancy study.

The CDR3 loop reads CASSPKGGLAGRPNTGELFF. The CDR3 bases are TGTGCCAGCAGCCCGAAGGGGGGACTAGCGGGGAGACCGAACACCGGGGAGCTGTTTTTT. The chain combines TRBV9 with TRBJ2-2, with 13 bases that match TRBD2. Trimming at V came to 4 bases and at J to 0 bases, leaving 12 bases not matched to a gene. Germline-derived CDR1 and CDR2 are SGDLS and YYNGEE. CDR3 length: 20 amino acids.

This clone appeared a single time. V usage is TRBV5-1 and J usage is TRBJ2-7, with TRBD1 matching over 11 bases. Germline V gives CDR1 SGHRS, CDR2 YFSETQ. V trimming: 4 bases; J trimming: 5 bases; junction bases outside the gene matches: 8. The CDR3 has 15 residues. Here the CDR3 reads CASSPGTGGFHEQYF. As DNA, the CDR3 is TGCGCCAGCAGCCCCGGGACAGGGGGGTTCCACGAGCAGTACTTC.

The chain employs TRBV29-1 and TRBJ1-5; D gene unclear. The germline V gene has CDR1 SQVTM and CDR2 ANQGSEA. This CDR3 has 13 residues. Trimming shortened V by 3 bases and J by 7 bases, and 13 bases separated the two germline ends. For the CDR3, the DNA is TGCAGCGTTGACGCAGGTAGTGGCCAGCCCCAGCATTTT. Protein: CSVDAGSGQPQHF.

The CDR3 coding sequence is TGTGCCAGCAGTTCCCTGTACTACAATGAGCAGTTCTTC. It is translated as CASSSLYYNEQFF. This chain joins TRBV6-5 and TRBJ2-1; D is uncertain. The germline V and J ends were trimmed by 4 bases and 3 bases, with 7 bases remaining between them. The CDR3 contains 13 residues. The germline CDR1 and CDR2 sequences are MNHEY and SVGAGI.

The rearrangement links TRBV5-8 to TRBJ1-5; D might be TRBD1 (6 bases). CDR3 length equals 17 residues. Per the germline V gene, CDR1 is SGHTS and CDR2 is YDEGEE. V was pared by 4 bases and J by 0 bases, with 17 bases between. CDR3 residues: CASSGTTQGNSNQPQHF. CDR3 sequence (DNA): TGTGCCAGCAGCGGGACTACGCAGGGGAATAGCAATCAGCCCCAGCATTTT. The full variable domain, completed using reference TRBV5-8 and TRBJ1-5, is EAGVTQSPTHLIKTRGQQATLRCSPISGHTSVYWYQQALGLGLQFLLWYDEGEERNRGNFPPRFSGRQFPNYSSELNVNALELEDSALYLCASSGTTQGNSNQPQHFGDGTRLSIL.

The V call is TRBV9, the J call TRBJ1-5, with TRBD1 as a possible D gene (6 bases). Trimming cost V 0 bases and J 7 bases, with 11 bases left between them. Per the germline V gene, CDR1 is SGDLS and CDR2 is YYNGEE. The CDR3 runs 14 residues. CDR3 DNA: TGTGCCAGCAGCGTAGAACAGGGTGGGCAGCCCCAGCATTTT. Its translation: CASSVEQGGQPQHF.

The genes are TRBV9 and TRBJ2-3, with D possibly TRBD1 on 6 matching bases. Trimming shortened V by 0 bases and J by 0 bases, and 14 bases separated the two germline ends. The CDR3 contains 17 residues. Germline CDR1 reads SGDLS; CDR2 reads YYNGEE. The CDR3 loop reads CASSVAQGLLSTDTQYF. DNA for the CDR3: TGTGCCAGCAGCGTAGCCCAGGGGCTACTGAGCACAGATACGCAGTATTTT.

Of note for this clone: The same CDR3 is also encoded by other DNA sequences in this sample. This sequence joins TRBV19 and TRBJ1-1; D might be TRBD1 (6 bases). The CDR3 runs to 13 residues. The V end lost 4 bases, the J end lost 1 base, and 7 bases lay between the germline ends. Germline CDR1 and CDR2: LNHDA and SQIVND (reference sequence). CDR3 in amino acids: CASSKGQNTEAFF. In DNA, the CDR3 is TGTGCCAGTAGTAAGGGACAGAACACTGAAGCTTTCTTT.

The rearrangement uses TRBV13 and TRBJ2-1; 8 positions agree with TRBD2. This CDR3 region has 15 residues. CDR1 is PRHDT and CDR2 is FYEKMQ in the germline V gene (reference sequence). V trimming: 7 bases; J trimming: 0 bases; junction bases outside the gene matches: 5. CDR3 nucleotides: TGTGCCAGCATCCTTAGCGGGACCTCCTACAATGAGCAGTTCTTC. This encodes CASILSGTSYNEQFF.

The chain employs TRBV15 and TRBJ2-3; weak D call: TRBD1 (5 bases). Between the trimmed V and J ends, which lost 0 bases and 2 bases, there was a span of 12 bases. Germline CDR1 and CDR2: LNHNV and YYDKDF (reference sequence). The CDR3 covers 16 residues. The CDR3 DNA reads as TGTGCCACCAGCAGAGATCTAGACAGATCCACAGATACGCAGTATTTT. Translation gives CATSRDLDRSTDTQYF.

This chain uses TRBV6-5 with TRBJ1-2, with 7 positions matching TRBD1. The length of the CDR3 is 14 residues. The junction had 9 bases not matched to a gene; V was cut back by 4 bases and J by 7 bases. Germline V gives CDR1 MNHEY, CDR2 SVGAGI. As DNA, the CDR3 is TGTGCCAGCAGTTCCCGGGACAGTGTTGTTGGCTACACCTTC. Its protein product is CASSSRDSVVGYTF.

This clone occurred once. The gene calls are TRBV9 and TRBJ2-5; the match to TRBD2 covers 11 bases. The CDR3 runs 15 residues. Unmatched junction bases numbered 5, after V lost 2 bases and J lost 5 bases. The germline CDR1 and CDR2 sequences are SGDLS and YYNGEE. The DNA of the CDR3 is TGTGCCAGCAGCGTGGGACTAGCGGACGGGGAGACCCAGTACTTC. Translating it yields CASSVGLADGETQYF.

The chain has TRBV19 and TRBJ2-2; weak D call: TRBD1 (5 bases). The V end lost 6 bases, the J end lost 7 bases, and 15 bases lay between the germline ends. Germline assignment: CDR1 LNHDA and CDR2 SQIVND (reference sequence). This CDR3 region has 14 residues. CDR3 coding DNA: TGTGCCAGTAGACAGGAGCTGGGCGTCGGGGAGCTGTTTTTT. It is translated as CASRQELGVGELFF. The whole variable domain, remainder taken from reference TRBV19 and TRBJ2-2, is DGGITQSPKYLFRKEGQNVTLSCEQNLNHDAMYWYRQDPGQGLRLIYYSQIVNDFQKGDIAEGYSVSREKKESFPLTVTSAQKNPTAFYLCASRQELGVGELFFGEGSRLTVL.

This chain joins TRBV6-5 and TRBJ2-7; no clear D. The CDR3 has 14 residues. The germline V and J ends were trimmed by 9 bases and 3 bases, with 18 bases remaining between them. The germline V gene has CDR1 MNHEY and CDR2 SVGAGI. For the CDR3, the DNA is TGTGCCAGTAACCAACGAGCTCTCGGCTACGAGCAGTACTTC. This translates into CASNQRALGYEQYF.

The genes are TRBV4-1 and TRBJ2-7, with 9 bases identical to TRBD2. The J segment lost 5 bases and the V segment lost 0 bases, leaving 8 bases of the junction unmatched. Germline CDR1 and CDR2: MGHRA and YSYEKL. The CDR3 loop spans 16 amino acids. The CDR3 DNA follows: TGCGCCAGCAGCCAAGAAGTCGGCGGGGGGGCCCACGAGCAGTACTTC. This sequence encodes CASSQEVGGGAHEQYF.

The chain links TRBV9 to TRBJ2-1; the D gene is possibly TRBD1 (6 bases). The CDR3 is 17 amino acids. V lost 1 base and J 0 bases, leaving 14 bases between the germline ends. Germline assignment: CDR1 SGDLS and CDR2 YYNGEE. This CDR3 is CASSVISGGLSYNEQFF. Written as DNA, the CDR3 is TGTGCCAGCAGCGTAATTTCTGGGGGCCTCTCCTACAATGAGCAGTTCTTC.

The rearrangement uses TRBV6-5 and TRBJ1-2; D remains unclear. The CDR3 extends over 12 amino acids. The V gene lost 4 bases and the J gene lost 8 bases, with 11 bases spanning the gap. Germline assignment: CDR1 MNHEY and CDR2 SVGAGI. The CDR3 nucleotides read TGTGCCAGCAGTTTCCGGGGTTACGGCTACACCTTC. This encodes CASSFRGYGYTF.

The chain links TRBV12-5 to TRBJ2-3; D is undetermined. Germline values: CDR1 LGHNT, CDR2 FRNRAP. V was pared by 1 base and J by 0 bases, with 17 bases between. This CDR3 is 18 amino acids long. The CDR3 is CASGLGGPTIPSTDTQYF. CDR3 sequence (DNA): TGTGCTAGTGGTTTGGGCGGCCCAACCATTCCTAGCACAGATACGCAGTATTTT.

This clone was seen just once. For the CDR3, the DNA is TGTGCCAGCAGCCCCACAAGACATACTAGCACAGATACGCAGTATTTT. Its protein product is CASSPTRHTSTDTQYF. V gene TRBV11-2 combines with J gene TRBJ2-3, with D hard to call. V shed 5 bases and J shed 0 bases, with 15 bases lying between them. The germline V gene encodes CDR1 SGHAT and CDR2 FQNNGV. CDR3 size: 16 residues.

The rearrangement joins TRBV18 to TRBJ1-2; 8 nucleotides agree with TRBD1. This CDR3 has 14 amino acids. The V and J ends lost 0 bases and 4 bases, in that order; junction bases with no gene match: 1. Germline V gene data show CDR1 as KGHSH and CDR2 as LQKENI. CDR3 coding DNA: TGTGCCAGCTCACCACCCGACAGGGGCTATGGCTACACCTTC. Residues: CASSPPDRGYGYTF.

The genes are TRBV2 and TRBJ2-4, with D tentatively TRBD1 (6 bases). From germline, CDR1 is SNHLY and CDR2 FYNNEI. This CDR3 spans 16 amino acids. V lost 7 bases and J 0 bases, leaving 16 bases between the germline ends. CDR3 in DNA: TGTGCCAGCACCGAAGAAACAGGGATAGCCAAAAACATTCAGTACTTC. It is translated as CASTEETGIAKNIQYF. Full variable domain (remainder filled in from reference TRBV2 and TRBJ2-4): EPEVTQTPSHQVTQMGQEVILRCVPISNHLYFYWYRQILGQKVEFLVSFYNNEISEKSEIFDDQFSVERPDGSNFTLKIRSTKLEDSAMYFCASTEETGIAKNIQYFGAGTRLSVL.

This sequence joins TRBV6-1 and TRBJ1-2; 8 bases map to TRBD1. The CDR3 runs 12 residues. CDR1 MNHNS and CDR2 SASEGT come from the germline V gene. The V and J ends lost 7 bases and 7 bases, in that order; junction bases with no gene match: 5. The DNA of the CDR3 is TGTGCCAGCAAGGCAGGGGGCCGTGGCTACACCTTC. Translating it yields CASKAGGRGYTF.

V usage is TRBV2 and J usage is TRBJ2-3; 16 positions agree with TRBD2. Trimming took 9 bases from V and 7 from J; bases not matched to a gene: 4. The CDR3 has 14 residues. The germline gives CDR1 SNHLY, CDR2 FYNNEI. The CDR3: CARGTSGGANTQYF. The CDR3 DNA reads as TGTGCCAGGGGGACTAGCGGGGGGGCGAATACGCAGTATTTT.

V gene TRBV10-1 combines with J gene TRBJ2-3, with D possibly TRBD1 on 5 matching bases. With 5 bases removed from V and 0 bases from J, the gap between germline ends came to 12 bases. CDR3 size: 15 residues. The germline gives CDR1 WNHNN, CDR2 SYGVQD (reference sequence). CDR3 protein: CASSPARGSTDTQYF. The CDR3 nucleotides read TGCGCCAGCAGTCCCGCTAGGGGAAGCACAGATACGCAGTATTTT.

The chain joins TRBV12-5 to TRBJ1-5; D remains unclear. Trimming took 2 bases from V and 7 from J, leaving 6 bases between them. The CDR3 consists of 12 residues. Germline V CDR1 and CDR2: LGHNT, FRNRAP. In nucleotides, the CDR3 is TGTGCTAGTGGTTTGAGTGGCCAGCCCCAGCATTTT. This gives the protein CASGLSGQPQHF. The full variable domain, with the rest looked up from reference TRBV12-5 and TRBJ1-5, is DARVTQTPRHKVTEMGQEVTMRCQPILGHNTVFWYRQTMMQGLELLAYFRNRAPLDDSGMPKDRFSAEMPDATLATLKIQPSEPRDSAVYFCASGLSGQPQHFGDGTRLSIL.

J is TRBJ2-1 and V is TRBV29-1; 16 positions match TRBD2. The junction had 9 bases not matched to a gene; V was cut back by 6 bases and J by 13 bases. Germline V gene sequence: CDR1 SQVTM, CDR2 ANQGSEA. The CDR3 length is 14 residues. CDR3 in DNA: TGCAGCGTGGGGACTAGCGGGGGGGTAAGCCCTCAGTTCTTC. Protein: CSVGTSGGVSPQFF.